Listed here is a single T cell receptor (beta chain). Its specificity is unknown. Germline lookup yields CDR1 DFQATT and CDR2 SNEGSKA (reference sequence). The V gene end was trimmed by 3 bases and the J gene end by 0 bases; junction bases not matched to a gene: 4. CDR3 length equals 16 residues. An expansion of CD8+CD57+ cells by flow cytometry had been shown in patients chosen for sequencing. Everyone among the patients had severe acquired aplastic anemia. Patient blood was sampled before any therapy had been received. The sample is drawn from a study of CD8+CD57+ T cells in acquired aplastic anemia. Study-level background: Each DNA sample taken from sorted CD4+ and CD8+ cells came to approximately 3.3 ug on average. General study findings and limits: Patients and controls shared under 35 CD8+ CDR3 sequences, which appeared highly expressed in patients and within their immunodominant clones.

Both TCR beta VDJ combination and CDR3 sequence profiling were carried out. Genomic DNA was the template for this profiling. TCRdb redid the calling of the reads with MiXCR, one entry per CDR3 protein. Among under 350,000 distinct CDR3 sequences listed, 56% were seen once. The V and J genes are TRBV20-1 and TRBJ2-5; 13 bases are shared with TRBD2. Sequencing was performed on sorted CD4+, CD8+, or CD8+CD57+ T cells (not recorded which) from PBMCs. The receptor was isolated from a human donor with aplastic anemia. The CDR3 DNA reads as TGCAGTGCTAGGACGGGACTAGCGGGGAACCAAGAGACCCAGTACTTC. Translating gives CSARTGLAGNQETQYF.